These T cell receptor beta chains were read from a single sample in a study of cytomegalovirus exposure and HLA in healthy donors. Clones were sequenced by immunoSEQ multiplex PCR, and TCRdb holds only the in-frame ones, with some missing. The data hold about 150,000 clones, with roughly 73% observed a single time. The sequenced sample was PBMCs. All receptors come from a woman in her twenties or thirties in good health and CMV-seronegative. CDR3s include the opening cysteine and the closing phenylalanine or tryptophan. A D gene is named only where the DNA matches it firmly. Some rows have no size entry. The others give once, few or many, or a class for an expanded clone.

DNA: TGTGCCAGCAGCTTAGGTTCCCGCGGGGGGGAGATGCAGCCCCAGCATTTT
CDR3: CASSLGSRGGEMQPQHF
J: TRBJ1-5
D: NA
size: NA
V: TRBV7-9

DNA: TGTGCCAGCAGCTTGATAGACAGGGTGGCCAATCAGCCCCAGCATTTT
CDR3: CASSLIDRVANQPQHF
J: TRBJ1-5
D: TRBD1
size: NA
V: TRBV7-9

DNA: TGTGCCAGCAGCGTAGACCTGGGGCAGGGGGACTATGGCTACACCTTC
CDR3: CASSVDLGQGDYGYTF
J: TRBJ1-2
D: TRBD1
size: NA
V: TRBV9

DNA: TGTGCCAGCACCCCGTCTTATAGCAATCAGCCCCAGCATTTT
CDR3: CASTPSYSNQPQHF
J: TRBJ1-5
D: NA
size: NA
V: TRBV6-1

DNA: TGTGCCAGCAGCTTGGGATCGACAGGGGAAGATGGCTACACCTTC
CDR3: CASSLGSTGEDGYTF
J: TRBJ1-2
D: TRBD1
size: NA
V: TRBV7-9

DNA: TGCGCCAGCAGCTCTACAGGGTCGAACACTGAAGCTTTCTTT
CDR3: CASSSTGSNTEAFF
J: TRBJ1-1
D: NA
size: NA
V: TRBV5-1

DNA: TGTGCCAGCAGTTTATCGGGACAGGGAAATTCACCCCTCCACTTT
CDR3: CASSLSGQGNSPLHF
J: TRBJ1-6
D: TRBD1
size: NA
V: TRBV27

DNA: TGCGCCAGCAGTAAGGTGACAGGGGATTATTACGAGCAGTACTTC
CDR3: CASSKVTGDYYEQYF
J: TRBJ2-7
D: TRBD1
size: NA
V: TRBV5-1

DNA: TGTGCTAGCAGCTCCCGGACTAGCGGGGGGGCCGGGACCCAGTACTTC
CDR3: CASSSRTSGGAGTQYF
J: TRBJ2-5
D: TRBD2
size: NA
V: TRBV7-7

DNA: TGTGCCAGCAGTCGATCCGGGGCCCAGCATTTT
CDR3: CASSRSGAQHF
J: TRBJ1-5
D: NA
size: NA
V: TRBV6-1

DNA: TGTGCCAGCAGGGACAGGGGAGGTTACAATCAGCCCCAGCATTTT
CDR3: CASRDRGGYNQPQHF
J: TRBJ1-5
D: TRBD1
size: NA
V: TRBV6-1

DNA: TGTGCCAGCAGCCTCCGAAGGGGGCGTAGTGAAAAACTGTTTTTT
CDR3: CASSLRRGRSEKLFF
J: TRBJ1-4
D: TRBD1
size: NA
V: TRBV5-4

DNA: TGTGCCAGCAGTGAATTTGGGGGGGGCCTTGGGGCCAACGGCCTGACTTTC
CDR3: CASSEFGGGLGANGLTF
J: TRBJ2-6
D: NA
size: once
V: TRBV2

DNA: TGCGCCAGCAGCTTTTCGGGGGACCAAGAGACCCAGTACTTC
CDR3: CASSFSGDQETQYF
J: TRBJ2-5
D: NA
size: NA
V: TRBV5-1

DNA: TGTGCCAGTAAGTCATTGGGACTTAACACCGGGGAGCTGTTTTTT
CDR3: CASKSLGLNTGELFF
J: TRBJ2-2
D: NA
size: NA
V: TRBV19

DNA: TGTGCCACCCTAAAGGGGCTAGGGGACACAGATACGCAGTATTTT
CDR3: CATLKGLGDTDTQYF
J: TRBJ2-3
D: NA
size: NA
V: TRBV2

DNA: TGTGCCACCAGCAGAAAAAGCGGGGGGGAAAACATTCAGTACTTC
CDR3: CATSRKSGGENIQYF
J: TRBJ2-4
D: TRBD2
size: once
V: TRBV15

DNA: TGTGCCAGCAGGCCGATAAACGGGTACGAAAAACTGTTTTTT
CDR3: CASRPINGYEKLFF
J: TRBJ1-4
D: NA
size: NA
V: TRBV6-5

DNA: TGTGCCAGCAGTGTGGAACAGACCGCTAATGAAAAACTGTTTTTT
CDR3: CASSVEQTANEKLFF
J: TRBJ1-4
D: NA
size: few
V: TRBV6-1

DNA: TGTGCCAGCAGCTATAACAGGGAACATGACGAGCAGTACTTC
CDR3: CASSYNREHDEQYF
J: TRBJ2-7
D: NA
size: NA
V: TRBV7-6

DNA: TGTGCCAGCAGTTCGCTTACAGGGTACTATGGCTACACCTTC
CDR3: CASSSLTGYYGYTF
J: TRBJ1-2
D: NA
size: few
V: TRBV28

DNA: TGTGCCAGCAGCTTACTCGCCCTAGACAGGGGTACGGCTTTCTTT
CDR3: CASSLLALDRGTAFF
J: TRBJ1-1
D: TRBD1
size: NA
V: TRBV11-2

DNA: TGTGCCAGCAGAGGACTCAGTGGGACCCAGTACTTC
CDR3: CASRGLSGTQYF
J: TRBJ2-5
D: NA
size: NA
V: TRBV2

DNA: TGTGCCAGCAGTTTAAGGAGGGATTCACCCCTCCACTTT
CDR3: CASSLRRDSPLHF
J: TRBJ1-6
D: NA
size: NA
V: TRBV28

DNA: TGTGCCAGCAGTTTCCCCGGGAGCGGGGGGCTAGAGACCCAGTACTTC
CDR3: CASSFPGSGGLETQYF
J: TRBJ2-5
D: TRBD2
size: NA
V: TRBV28

DNA: TGTGCCACCTTTGATCTCAGGGGCGCGAATGGCTACACCTTC
CDR3: CATFDLRGANGYTF
J: TRBJ1-2
D: NA
size: NA
V: TRBV10-3

DNA: TGTGCCAGCAGCTTCGGGACAGGGGACGGGGAGCTGTTTTTT
CDR3: CASSFGTGDGELFF
J: TRBJ2-2
D: TRBD1
size: NA
V: TRBV5-6

DNA: TGTGCCAGCAGCCGACAGGGGGCGGGAGAGACCCAGTACTTC
CDR3: CASSRQGAGETQYF
J: TRBJ2-5
D: TRBD1
size: NA
V: TRBV7-8

DNA: TGTGCCAGCAGCCGGGGACAAAGCTCCTACGAGCAGTACTTC
CDR3: CASSRGQSSYEQYF
J: TRBJ2-7
D: NA
size: few
V: TRBV7-8

DNA: TGTGCCAGCAGCCCTACAGGGGGGCCTGCGGGTGAGCAGTACTTC
CDR3: CASSPTGGPAGEQYF
J: TRBJ2-7
D: TRBD1
size: NA
V: TRBV7-6

DNA: TGTGCCAGCAGCTGGACCGGGACAGGAAAGCATCAGCCCCAGCATTTT
CDR3: CASSWTGTGKHQPQHF
J: TRBJ1-5
D: TRBD1
size: NA
V: TRBV7-9

DNA: TGCGCCAGCAGCCAAGGACCCGGGGGGAATACGCAGTATTTT
CDR3: CASSQGPGGNTQYF
J: TRBJ2-3
D: TRBD2
size: NA
V: TRBV4-1

DNA: TGTGCCAGCAGCTCAGAAGTTCTCGAGCAGTACTTC
CDR3: CASSSEVLEQYF
J: TRBJ2-7
D: NA
size: NA
V: TRBV6-5

DNA: TGTGCCAGCAGTCCTCTAGACAGCTATGGCTACACCTTC
CDR3: CASSPLDSYGYTF
J: TRBJ1-2
D: NA
size: NA
V: TRBV28

DNA: TGTGCCAGCTCACCCGGACAGGGTGGCAATCAGCCCCAGCATTTT
CDR3: CASSPGQGGNQPQHF
J: TRBJ1-5
D: TRBD1
size: NA
V: TRBV18

DNA: TGTGCCAGTTTAAGAGAGGGTGAGCAGTTCTTC
CDR3: CASLREGEQFF
J: TRBJ2-1
D: NA
size: NA
V: TRBV19

DNA: TGTGCCAGCAGCAGAGGGACAGGGGACCTCTCTCCCATCTTC
CDR3: CASSRGTGDLSPIF
J: TRBJ1-2
D: TRBD1
size: NA
V: TRBV5-4

DNA: TGTGCCAGCAGCACAAGCCGGACAGGGAGAGGGGCTTTCTTT
CDR3: CASSTSRTGRGAFF
J: TRBJ1-1
D: TRBD1
size: NA
V: TRBV28

DNA: TGCGCCAGCAGATCTCCCAGCAGGGATAAGAAAGGCAAGACGTACGAGCAGTACTTC
CDR3: CASRSPSRDKKGKTYEQYF
J: TRBJ2-7
D: NA
size: NA
V: TRBV10-1

DNA: TGTGCCAGCAGTGATTTTCGGGGAGGGGTCAATGAGCAGTTCTTC
CDR3: CASSDFRGGVNEQFF
J: TRBJ2-1
D: TRBD2
size: NA
V: TRBV6-1

DNA: TGTGCCAGCTCACCATTCGGACTAGCGGACAATGAGCAGTTCTTC
CDR3: CASSPFGLADNEQFF
J: TRBJ2-1
D: TRBD2
size: NA
V: TRBV18

DNA: TGCAGCGGTAGGGGGGGCCGAGGGTACACAGATACGCAGTATTTT
CDR3: CSGRGGRGYTDTQYF
J: TRBJ2-3
D: NA
size: NA
V: TRBV29-1

DNA: TGTGCCAGCAGCGTGACAGGGGCGTCGAAGACCCAGTACTTC
CDR3: CASSVTGASKTQYF
J: TRBJ2-5
D: TRBD1
size: once
V: TRBV11-1

DNA: TGCAGCGTTCTCCGTGTAAGGGGGGGGTCCTACAATGAGCAGTTCTTC
CDR3: CSVLRVRGGSYNEQFF
J: TRBJ2-1
D: NA
size: NA
V: TRBV29-1

DNA: TGTGCCAGCAGCGCGACGGGACAGGGTAAACCCGAGCAGTACTTC
CDR3: CASSATGQGKPEQYF
J: TRBJ2-7
D: TRBD1
size: NA
V: TRBV11-2

DNA: TGTGCCAGCAGCTTAGGGGGGACAGGACTAATGAACACTGAAGCTTTCTTT
CDR3: CASSLGGTGLMNTEAFF
J: TRBJ1-1
D: TRBD1
size: NA
V: TRBV11-2

DNA: TGTGCCAGCAGCCCGCAGACAGGGGGGTCCCAAGAGACCCAGTACTTC
CDR3: CASSPQTGGSQETQYF
J: TRBJ2-5
D: TRBD1
size: NA
V: TRBV5-6

DNA: TGCGCCAGCAGCCTGGGACAGGGGGGTGAAAAACTGTTTTTT
CDR3: CASSLGQGGEKLFF
J: TRBJ1-4
D: TRBD1
size: NA
V: TRBV5-1

DNA: TGTGCCAGCAAAGACCCGGGAGGCTCCTACGAGCAGTACTTC
CDR3: CASKDPGGSYEQYF
J: TRBJ2-7
D: TRBD2
size: NA
V: TRBV6-5

DNA: TGCGCCAGCAGCTTGGGTAGCGGGGGCGACGAGCAGTTCTTC
CDR3: CASSLGSGGDEQFF
J: TRBJ2-1
D: TRBD2
size: NA
V: TRBV5-1

DNA: TGTGCCAGCAGCTCACGACAGATTCAAAATGAAAAACTGTTTTTT
CDR3: CASSSRQIQNEKLFF
J: TRBJ1-4
D: NA
size: NA
V: TRBV9

DNA: TGTGCCAGCAGCTTATTAGACTCCGGAGGGGAGCTGTTTTTT
CDR3: CASSLLDSGGELFF
J: TRBJ2-2
D: NA
size: NA
V: TRBV7-2

DNA: TGTGCCAGCTCACCGCGGACAGGAACACACTGGGACACCGGGGAGCTGTTTTTT
CDR3: CASSPRTGTHWDTGELFF
J: TRBJ2-2
D: TRBD1
size: NA
V: TRBV18

DNA: TGTGCCAGCAGTGAGTTCTTCACTGAAGCTTTCTTT
CDR3: CASSEFFTEAFF
J: TRBJ1-1
D: NA
size: NA
V: TRBV2

DNA: TGTGCTAGTGATACGTCTCATACGAGGACAGGCAATCAGCCCCAGCATTTT
CDR3: CASDTSHTRTGNQPQHF
J: TRBJ1-5
D: NA
size: NA
V: TRBV12-5